This T cell receptor (beta chain) stems from a study of cytomegalovirus exposure and HLA in healthy donors. Points from the study as a whole: Donor immune exposure was known only as CMV serostatus. Presence/absence analyses supposed approximately even sequencing depth among donors. Clonal expansion, a later analysis showed, was greater in HLA-associated TCR beta chains than in equally common others.

PCR primers comprised 60 Vbeta and 13 Jbeta primers. Some clones are missing from TCRdb's copy, which holds only in-frame ones; the method was immunoSEQ multiplex PCR. The data hold 150,000 to 200,000 clones, with roughly 85% observed a single time. With regard to this clone: Its target is not known.

This CDR3 spans 15 amino acids. From germline, CDR1 is MNHEY and CDR2 SVGAGI. Trimming cost V 6 bases and J 0 bases; bases outside gene matches: 6. The sequence came from a woman aged 25 to 39 in good health and CMV-seronegative. The chain is built from TRBV6-5 and TRBJ2-7, with 9 bases lining up with TRBD1. The material sequenced was PBMCs. The CDR3 loop reads CASRPTGGGSYEQYF. The CDR3 nucleotides are TGTGCCAGCAGGCCGACAGGGGGGGGCTCCTACGAGCAGTACTTC.